This T cell receptor (beta chain) was captured in a study of cytomegalovirus exposure and HLA in healthy donors (dated by TCRdb to about 2017). The study in broad terms: A later analysis indicated that the roughly 120 validation repertoires were generated on the platform also employed for the roughly 730 repertoires of the first cohort. The aim of the study was to test whether cataloging public T cell receptors could identify signatures of past pathogen exposure. A separate validation cohort of over 95 different subjects was used in addition to the roughly 640-subject first cohort. To predict cytomegalovirus infection status, the study combined high-throughput TCR immunosequencing, statistical association of individual TCRs with disease status, and machine learning. Paper-wide results and their limitations: In the study, some 160 TCR beta chains were listed as associated with cytomegalovirus. The authors suggested that the approach could potentially be extended to other disease states and immunological phenotypes. The classifier was reported to diagnose cytomegalovirus status with high specificity and sensitivity in both the original and validation cohorts. While some public TCRs were present in many individuals, most TCR sequences turned up only very rarely across donors. In vitro tests confirmed that a few of the cytomegalovirus-associated TCR beta chains recognize cytomegalovirus antigens. A later analysis lacked HLA typing for the validation cohort, so it scored co-occurrence in that cohort across all 120 or so repertoires. Subsequent analysis determined that TCRs grouped into clusters in the first cohort also showed a tendency toward co-occurrence across the approximately 120 validation repertoires, and 85% to 95% of cluster scores exceeded 0.

With regard to this clone: Its target antigen remains unknown. Base qualities are not at hand, and no much larger clone is one base apart.

Separate from the approximately 700-subject first cohort, the validation cohort of 90 to 150 subjects was the group to which the donors belonged. The library was built by means of the immunoSEQ multiplex PCR assay. Under the source paper's analysis protocol: A statistical classification framework was built for diagnosing cytomegalovirus status from the catalog of TCR beta chain sequences. TCRdb mirrors the immuneACCESS table, restricted to in-frame sequences. Some clones are absent from its copies; in checked studies, under half trace to an unresolved V gene, and the reason for the others is unknown. V, J and clone size derive from that table, while D and trimming were established from the DNA sequence. The sample includes about 160,000 clones, with under 90% observed a single time. The top ten constitute under 4.5% of the sample. Via the germline V gene, CDR1 is SGHTA and CDR2 FQGTGA. Compared with germline, V lacks 3 bases and J lacks 2 bases; bases without a gene match: 3. From its cysteine to its phenylalanine, the CDR3 spans 14 amino acids. The only DNA kept is the CDR3, 42 bases in frame from the first base.

The rearranged chain carries TRBV7-3 and TRBJ2-7, with 8 bases matching TRBD2. The receptor was isolated from a man aged 18 to 29 in good health and CMV-seropositive. Sequenced: PBMCs. The CDR3 is CASSLGLGTYEQYF. The nucleotide sequence is given as TGTGCCAGCAGCTTGGGACTAGGGACCTACGAGCAGTACTTC.